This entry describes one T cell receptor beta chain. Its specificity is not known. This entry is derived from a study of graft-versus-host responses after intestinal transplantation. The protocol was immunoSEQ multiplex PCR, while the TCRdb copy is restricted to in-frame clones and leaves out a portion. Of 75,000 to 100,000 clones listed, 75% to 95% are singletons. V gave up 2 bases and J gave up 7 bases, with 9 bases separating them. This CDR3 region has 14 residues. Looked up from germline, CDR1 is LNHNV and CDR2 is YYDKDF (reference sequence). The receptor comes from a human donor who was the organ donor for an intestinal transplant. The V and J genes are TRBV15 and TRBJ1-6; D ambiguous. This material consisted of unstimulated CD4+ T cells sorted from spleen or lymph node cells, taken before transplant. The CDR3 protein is CATSRQAGNSPLHF. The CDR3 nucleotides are TGTGCCACCAGCAGACAGGCGGGGAATTCACCCCTCCACTTT.